These T cell receptor beta chains were read from a single sample in a study of blood T cell repertoires in COVID-19. Clones were read by immunoSEQ multiplex PCR, and TCRdb kept only the in-frame ones, dropping some. This repertoire shows hundreds of thousands of clones, 85% to 90% found once; its top ten account for over 0.95%. Sample: PBMCs or T cells enriched from blood (not recorded which). The receptors here all came from a man between 18 and 35 years old who had recovered from COVID-19. CDR3s include the opening cysteine and the closing phenylalanine or tryptophan. The D gene is left open where the match is weak. Where a row states a size, it is once, few, many or the class of an expanded clone; other rows omit it.

d_call,clone_size,j_call,cdr3_length,v_call,cdr3_nt,cdr3_aa
TRBD1,NA,TRBJ1-1,15,TRBV3-1/TRBV3-2,TGTGCCAGCAGCTCCCGGGACAGGTTGAACACTGAAGCTTTCTTT,CASSSRDRLNTEAFF
NA,NA,TRBJ1-2,13,TRBV10-3,TGTGCCTCCTCGACTCATGTAGGATATGGCTACACCTTC,CASSTHVGYGYTF
NA,NA,TRBJ1-6,15,TRBV7-2,TGTGCCAGCAGCTCCAGCGGGACACTTAATTCACCCCTCCACTTT,CASSSSGTLNSPLHF
TRBD1,NA,TRBJ1-1,14,TRBV3-1/TRBV3-2,TGTGCCAGCAGCGCCCGGGACAGCCGCCCTGAAGCTTTCTTT,CASSARDSRPEAFF
NA,NA,TRBJ2-5,15,TRBV14,TGTGCCAGCAGCCTCGGTTGGGCTTACCAAGAGACCCAGTACTTC,CASSLGWAYQETQYF
TRBD2,few,TRBJ2-5,14,TRBV5-4,TGTGCCAGCAGCTCTAGCGGGGGGGCCGAGACCCAGTACTTC,CASSSSGGAETQYF
TRBD2,NA,TRBJ2-1,16,TRBV5-1,TGCGCCAGCAGCAAGAATAGCGGGACGGGTGGCAATGAGCAGTTCTTC,CASSKNSGTGGNEQFF
TRBD1,NA,TRBJ2-5,15,TRBV19,TGTGCCACCAACTCCGGGACAGGGAGACAAGAGACCCAGTACTTC,CATNSGTGRQETQYF
TRBD1,NA,TRBJ1-5,13,TRBV6-5,TGTGCCAGCGCGACAGGGGTAAATCAGCCCCAGCATTTT,CASATGVNQPQHF
NA,NA,TRBJ2-7,15,TRBV4-1,TGCGCCAGCAGCCAAGATCCGGCTAGACGTTGGGAGCAGTACTTC,CASSQDPARRWEQYF